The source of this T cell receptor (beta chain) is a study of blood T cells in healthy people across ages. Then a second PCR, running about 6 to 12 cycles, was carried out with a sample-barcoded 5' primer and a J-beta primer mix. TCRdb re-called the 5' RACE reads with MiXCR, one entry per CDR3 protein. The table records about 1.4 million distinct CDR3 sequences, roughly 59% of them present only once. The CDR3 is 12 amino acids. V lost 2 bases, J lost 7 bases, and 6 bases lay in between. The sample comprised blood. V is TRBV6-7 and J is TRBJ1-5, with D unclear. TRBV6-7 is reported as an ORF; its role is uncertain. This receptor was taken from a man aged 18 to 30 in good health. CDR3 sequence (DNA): TGTGCCAGCAGTTACCTGACCCAGCCCCAGCATTTT. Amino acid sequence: CASSYLTQPQHF.